This T cell receptor (beta chain) stems from a study of blood T cell repertoires in COVID-19. Turning to the study itself: Acute and convalescent COVID-19 samples came from the United States, Italy and Spain. Sample material is recorded as cDNA or gDNA derived from T cells, B-cell-depleted T cells, or PBMCs.

Per the study methods: Nucleated cell counts were estimated from reference gene primer amplification. The protocol was immunoSEQ multiplex PCR, while the TCRdb copy is restricted to in-frame clones and leaves out a portion. D and trimming come from the DNA, and the V and J calls and clone size come from that table. The table has 77,000 or so clones, approximately 90% seen once. Germline loops: CDR1 GTSNPN, CDR2 SVGIG (reference sequence). Trimming cost V 5 bases and J 1 base; bases outside gene matches: 0. This CDR3 region has 13 residues. The chain is built from TRBV30 and TRBJ1-5, with 9 bases that match TRBD1. The source of this sequence is a man aged 50 to 60 with active COVID-19. The sequencing sample was made of peripheral blood. The CDR3 sequence is CAWGTGSNQPQHF. The CDR3 DNA is TGTGCCTGGGGGACAGGGAGCAATCAGCCCCAGCATTTT.